The sequence of this T cell receptor (beta chain) was determined in a study of T cell responses to AZD1222 COVID-19 vaccine. Sequencing was performed with immunoSEQ multiplex PCR; in TCRdb, only in-frame clones are kept and a portion is missing. The table includes around 140,000 clones, about 90% detected once. CDR3 length: 21 residues. The germline V gene encodes CDR1 LGHDT and CDR2 YNNKEL (reference sequence). V was clipped by 3 bases and J by 3 bases, with 30 bases between them. The origin of this receptor is an adult who received the AZD1222 COVID-19 vaccine. The rearrangement joins TRBV3-1 (or the pseudogene TRBV3-2) to TRBJ2-1; D may be TRBD1 (5 bases). The sequencing here drew on peripheral blood, taken 28 days after the second AZD1222 dose. CDR3 sequence (DNA): TGTGCCAGCAGCCAGCATTCGACAGCCTCTATATTACGGGTCTTCTACAATGAGCAGTTCTTC. Its protein product is CASSQHSTASILRVFYNEQFF.